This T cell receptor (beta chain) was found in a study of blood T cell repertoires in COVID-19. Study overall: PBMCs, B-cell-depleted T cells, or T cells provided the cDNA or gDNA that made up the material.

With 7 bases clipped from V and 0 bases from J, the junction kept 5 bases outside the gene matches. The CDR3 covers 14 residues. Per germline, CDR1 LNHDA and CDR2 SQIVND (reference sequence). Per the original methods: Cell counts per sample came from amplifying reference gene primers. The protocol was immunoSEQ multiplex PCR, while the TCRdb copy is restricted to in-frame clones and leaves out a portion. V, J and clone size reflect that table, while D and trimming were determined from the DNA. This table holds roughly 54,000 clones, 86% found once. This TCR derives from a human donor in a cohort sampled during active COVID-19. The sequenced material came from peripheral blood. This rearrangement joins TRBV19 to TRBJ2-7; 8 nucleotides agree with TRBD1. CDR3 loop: CASTRQGSSYEQYF. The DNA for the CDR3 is TGTGCCAGTACCAGACAGGGGAGCTCCTACGAGCAGTACTTC.